This TCR beta chain was obtained from a study of regulatory T cells in long-lasting Graves disease. Study observations and caveats: A greater number of public clonotypes (approximately 2,500) was shared by persistent patients than by new patients (about 880). Investigators studied peripheral blood only, not thyroid tissue.

Specified time point: persistent/refractory GD, antithyroid drugs over 5 years with positive TRAb. The TCR library was made from RNA that had been extracted from PBMCs in TRIzol. Combining iRepertoire HTBI primers with Arm-PCR of CDR3 regions, the authors built TCR beta libraries. TCRdb re-called the multiplex PCR reads with MiXCR, one entry per CDR3 protein. The sample includes around 460,000 distinct CDR3 sequences, 20% to 25% of them seen just once. The sample holds a few counts of this clonotype. What it binds is unknown. This specimen was peripheral blood mononuclear cells (PBMCs), taken when the disease was refractory, from a patient treated with antithyroid drugs. This TCR came from a female donor with Graves disease.

The CDR3 bases are TGTGCCAGCAGCCCAGACGACAGAAGCAATCAGCCCCAGCATTTT. Residues: CASSPDDRSNQPQHF. This chain uses TRBV6-2 or TRBV6-3 with TRBJ1-5; D might be TRBD1 (5 bases). From germline, CDR1 is MNHEY and CDR2 SVGEGT. Trimming took off 6 bases at V and 1 base at J, with 13 bases between the two ends. CDR3 length equals 15 residues.